This TCR beta chain stems from a study of regulatory T cells in long-lasting Graves disease. Arm-PCR with iRepertoire HTBI primers amplified the CDR3 regions for these TCR beta libraries. TCRdb called the multiplex PCR reads again in MiXCR, with one record for every CDR3 protein. The sample records a few hundred thousand distinct CDR3 sequences, about 15% being singletons. The J segment lost 8 bases and the V segment lost 8 bases, leaving 9 bases of the junction unmatched. CDR3 length: 13 amino acids. In germline, CDR1 is ENHRY, CDR2 SYGVKD. This clonotype was detected many times. Its cognate antigen is unknown. The time point: newly diagnosed GD, antithyroid drugs for less than 3 months. The TCR library was prepared using RNA isolated from PBMCs. As a group, patients came from one endocrinology department in Xi'an, China. Study-wide points: The TCR repertoire of persistent Graves' patients was less diverse than that of newly diagnosed ones. Favoring TRBV28, TRBJ1-2 and TRBJ2-5 was a feature seen in persistent disease.

These data are also associated with another study on T cells in Graves' hyperthyroidism and ophthalmopathy. This second study says: HTBI primers were the set used in a first-round RT-PCR of the TCR CDR3.

This chain uses TRBV10-3 with TRBJ2-1; 7 bases are a match to TRBD1. The material sequenced was peripheral blood mononuclear cells (PBMCs), taken at new diagnosis, from a patient treated with antithyroid drugs. The origin of this receptor is a woman aged 35 to 49 with Graves disease. The chain's CDR3 is CAIGQVPGDEQFF. The DNA of the CDR3 is TGTGCCATCGGACAGGTCCCTGGGGATGAGCAGTTCTTC.